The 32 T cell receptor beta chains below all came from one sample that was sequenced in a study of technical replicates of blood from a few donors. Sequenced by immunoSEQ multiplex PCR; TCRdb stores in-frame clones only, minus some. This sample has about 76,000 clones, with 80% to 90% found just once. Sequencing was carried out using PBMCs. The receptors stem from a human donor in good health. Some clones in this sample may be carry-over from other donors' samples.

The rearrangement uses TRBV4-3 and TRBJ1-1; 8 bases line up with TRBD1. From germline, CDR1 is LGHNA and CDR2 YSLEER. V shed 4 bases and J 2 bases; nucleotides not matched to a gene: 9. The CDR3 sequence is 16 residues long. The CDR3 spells CASSRGGQGLNTEAFF. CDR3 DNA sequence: TGCGCCAGCAGCCGGGGAGGACAGGGCCTAAACACTGAAGCTTTCTTT.

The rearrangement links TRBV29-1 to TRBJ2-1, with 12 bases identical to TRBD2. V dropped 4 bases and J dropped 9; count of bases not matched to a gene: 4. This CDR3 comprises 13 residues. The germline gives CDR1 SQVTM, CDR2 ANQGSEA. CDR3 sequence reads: CSVVPTSGGEQFF. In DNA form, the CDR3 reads TGCAGCGTTGTCCCGACTAGCGGGGGTGAGCAGTTCTTC.

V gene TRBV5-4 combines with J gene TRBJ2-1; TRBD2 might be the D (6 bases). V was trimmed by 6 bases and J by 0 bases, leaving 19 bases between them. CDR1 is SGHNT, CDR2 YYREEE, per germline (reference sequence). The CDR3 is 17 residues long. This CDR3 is CASTQASGPSSYNEQFF. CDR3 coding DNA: TGTGCCAGCACCCAGGCAAGCGGGCCGAGCTCCTACAATGAGCAGTTCTTC.

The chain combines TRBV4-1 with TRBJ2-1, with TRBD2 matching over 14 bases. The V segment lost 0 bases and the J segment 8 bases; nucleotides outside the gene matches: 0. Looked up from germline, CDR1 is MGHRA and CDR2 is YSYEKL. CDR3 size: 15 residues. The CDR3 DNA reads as TGCGCCAGCAGCCAAGAGGGACTAGCGGGAGATGAGCAGTTCTTC. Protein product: CASSQEGLAGDEQFF.

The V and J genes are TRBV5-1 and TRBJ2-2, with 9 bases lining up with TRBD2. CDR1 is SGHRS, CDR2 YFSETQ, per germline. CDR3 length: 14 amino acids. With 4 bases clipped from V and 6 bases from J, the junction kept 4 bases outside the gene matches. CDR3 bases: TGCGCCAGCAGCCAGGGACTAGCCCCCGGGGAGCTGTTTTTT. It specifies CASSQGLAPGELFF.

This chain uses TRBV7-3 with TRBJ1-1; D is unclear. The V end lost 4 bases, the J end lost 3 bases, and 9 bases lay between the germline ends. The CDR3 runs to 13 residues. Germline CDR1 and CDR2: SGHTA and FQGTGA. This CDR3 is CASSSSFDTEAFF. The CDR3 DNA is TGTGCCAGCAGCTCCTCGTTCGACACTGAAGCTTTCTTT.

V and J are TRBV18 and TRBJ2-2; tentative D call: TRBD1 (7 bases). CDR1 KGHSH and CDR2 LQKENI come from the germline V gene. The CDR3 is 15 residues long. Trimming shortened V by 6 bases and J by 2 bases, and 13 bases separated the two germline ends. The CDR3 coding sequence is TGTGCCAGCTCGCGGGACAGCTTAAACACCGGGGAGCTGTTTTTT. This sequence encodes CASSRDSLNTGELFF. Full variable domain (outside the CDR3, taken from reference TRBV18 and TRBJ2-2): NAGVMQNPRHLVRRRGQEARLRCSPMKGHSHVYWYRQLPEEGLKFMVYLQKENIIDESGMPKERFSAEFPKEGPSILRIQQVVRGDSAAYFCASSRDSLNTGELFFGEGSRLTVL.

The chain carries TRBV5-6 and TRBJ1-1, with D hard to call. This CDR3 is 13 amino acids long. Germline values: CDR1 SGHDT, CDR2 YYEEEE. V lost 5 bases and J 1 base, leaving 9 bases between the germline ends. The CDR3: CASSRQSNTEAFF. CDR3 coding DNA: TGTGCCAGCAGTAGACAATCGAACACTGAAGCTTTCTTT.

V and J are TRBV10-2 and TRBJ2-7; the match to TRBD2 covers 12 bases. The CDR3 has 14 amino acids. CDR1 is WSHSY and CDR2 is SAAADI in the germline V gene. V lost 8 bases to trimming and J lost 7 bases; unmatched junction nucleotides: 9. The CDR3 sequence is CASSRLAGEGEQYF. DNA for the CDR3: TGCGCCAGCTCCCGACTAGCGGGAGAGGGAGAGCAGTACTTC.

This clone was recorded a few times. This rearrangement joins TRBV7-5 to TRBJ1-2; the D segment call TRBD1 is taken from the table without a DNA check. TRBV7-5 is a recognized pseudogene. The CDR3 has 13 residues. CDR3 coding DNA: TGTGCCAGAAGCTGCGGACAGGGAGCGGACTACACCTTC. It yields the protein CARSCGQGADYTF.

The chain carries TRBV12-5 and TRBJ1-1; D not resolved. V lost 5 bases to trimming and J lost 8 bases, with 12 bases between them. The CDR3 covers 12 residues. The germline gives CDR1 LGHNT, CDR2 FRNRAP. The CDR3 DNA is TGTGCTAGTGGTCTCCCACTCGGGGAAGCTTTCTTT. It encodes CASGLPLGEAFF.

The CDR3, as DNA: TGTGCCAGCAGTTACTCCATCGGGACAGGGGGTTCCGAGCAGTACTTC. This translates into CASSYSIGTGGSEQYF. V is TRBV6-5 and J is TRBJ2-7; TRBD1 aligns across 11 bases. This CDR3 is built from 16 residues. The V segment lost 0 bases and the J segment 6 bases; nucleotides outside the gene matches: 7. Germline CDR1 is MNHEY and CDR2 is SVGAGI.

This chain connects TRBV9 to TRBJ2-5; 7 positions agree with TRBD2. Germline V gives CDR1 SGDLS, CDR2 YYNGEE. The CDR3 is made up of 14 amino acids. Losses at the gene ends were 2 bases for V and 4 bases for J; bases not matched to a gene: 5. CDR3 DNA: TGTGCCAGCAGCGTTGGGGAGGGGCGAGAGACCCAGTACTTC. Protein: CASSVGEGRETQYF.

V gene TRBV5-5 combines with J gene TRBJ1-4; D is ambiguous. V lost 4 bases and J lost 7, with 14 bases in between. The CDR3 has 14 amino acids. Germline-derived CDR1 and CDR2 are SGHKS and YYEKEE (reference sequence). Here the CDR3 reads CASSPWGGSEKLFF. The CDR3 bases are TGTGCCAGCAGCCCGTGGGGAGGATCTGAAAAACTGTTTTTT. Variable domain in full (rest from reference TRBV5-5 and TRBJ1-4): DAGVTQSPTHLIKTRGQQVTLRCSPISGHKSVSWYQQVLGQGPQFIFQYYEKEERGRGNFPDRFSARQFPNYSSELNVNALLLGDSALYLCASSPWGGSEKLFFGSGTQLSVL.

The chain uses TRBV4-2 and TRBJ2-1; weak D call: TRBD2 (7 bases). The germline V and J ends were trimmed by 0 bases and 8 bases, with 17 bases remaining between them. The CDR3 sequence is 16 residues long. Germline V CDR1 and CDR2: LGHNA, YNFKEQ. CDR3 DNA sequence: TGTGCCAGCAGCCAAGAGGGTAAAGGGGGGGACCATGAGCAGTTCTTC. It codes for CASSQEGKGGDHEQFF.

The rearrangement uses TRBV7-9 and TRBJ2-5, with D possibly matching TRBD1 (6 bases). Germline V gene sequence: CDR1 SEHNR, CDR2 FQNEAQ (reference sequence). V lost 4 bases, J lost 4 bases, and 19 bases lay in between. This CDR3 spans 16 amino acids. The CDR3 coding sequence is TGTGCCAGCAGCTACAGGGCAGGATGGCTGGGAGAGACCCAGTACTTC. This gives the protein CASSYRAGWLGETQYF.

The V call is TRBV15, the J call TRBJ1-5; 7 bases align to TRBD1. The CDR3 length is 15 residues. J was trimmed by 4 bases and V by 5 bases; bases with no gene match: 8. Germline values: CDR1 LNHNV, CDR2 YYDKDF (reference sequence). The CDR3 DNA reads TGTGCCACCAGCTTAGGTGGGACAGCAAATCAGCCCCAGCATTTT. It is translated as CATSLGGTANQPQHF.

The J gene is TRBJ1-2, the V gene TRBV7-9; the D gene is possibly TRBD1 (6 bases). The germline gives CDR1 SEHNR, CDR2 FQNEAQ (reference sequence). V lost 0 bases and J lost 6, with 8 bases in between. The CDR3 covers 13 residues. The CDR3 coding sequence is TGTGCCAGCAGCTTAGCGAACAGGGATGGCTACACCTTC. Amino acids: CASSLANRDGYTF.

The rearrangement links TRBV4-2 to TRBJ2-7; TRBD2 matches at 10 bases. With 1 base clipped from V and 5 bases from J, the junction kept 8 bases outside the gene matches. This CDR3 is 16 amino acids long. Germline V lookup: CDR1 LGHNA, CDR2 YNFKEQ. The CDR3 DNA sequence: TGTGCCAGCAGCCAAGCTACGGGACTAGCGATACACGAGCAGTACTTC. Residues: CASSQATGLAIHEQYF.

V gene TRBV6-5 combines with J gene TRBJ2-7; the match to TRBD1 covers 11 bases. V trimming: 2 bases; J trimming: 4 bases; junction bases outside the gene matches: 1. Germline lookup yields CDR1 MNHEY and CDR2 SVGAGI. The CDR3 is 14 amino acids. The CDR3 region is CASSYGTGGYEQYF. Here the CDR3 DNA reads TGTGCCAGCAGTTACGGGACAGGGGGTTACGAGCAGTACTTC.

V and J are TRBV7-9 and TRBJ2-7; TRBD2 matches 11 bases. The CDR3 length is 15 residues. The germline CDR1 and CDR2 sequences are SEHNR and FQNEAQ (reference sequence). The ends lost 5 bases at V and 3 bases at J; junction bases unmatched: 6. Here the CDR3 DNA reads TGTGCCAGCAGCCCTTTGCTAGCGGGGGGCTACGAGCAGTACTTC. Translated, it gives CASSPLLAGGYEQYF.

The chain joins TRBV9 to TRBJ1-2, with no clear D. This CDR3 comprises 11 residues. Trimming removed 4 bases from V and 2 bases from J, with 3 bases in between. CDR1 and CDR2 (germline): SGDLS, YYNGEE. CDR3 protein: CASSTNYGYTF. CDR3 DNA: TGTGCCAGCAGCACAAACTATGGCTACACCTTC.

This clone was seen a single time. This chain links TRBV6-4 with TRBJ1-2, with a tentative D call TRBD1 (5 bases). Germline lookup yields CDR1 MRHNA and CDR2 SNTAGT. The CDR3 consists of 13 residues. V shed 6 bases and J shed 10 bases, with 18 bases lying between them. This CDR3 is CASRGGGSRSYTF. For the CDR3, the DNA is TGTGCCAGCAGGGGGGGAGGGAGCAGATCCTACACCTTC.

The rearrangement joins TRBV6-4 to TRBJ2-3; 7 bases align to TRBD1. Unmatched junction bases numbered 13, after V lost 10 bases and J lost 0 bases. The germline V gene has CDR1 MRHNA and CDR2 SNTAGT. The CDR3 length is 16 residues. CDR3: CATPIGQERSTDTQYF. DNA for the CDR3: TGTGCCACCCCCATAGGACAGGAAAGAAGCACAGATACGCAGTATTTT.

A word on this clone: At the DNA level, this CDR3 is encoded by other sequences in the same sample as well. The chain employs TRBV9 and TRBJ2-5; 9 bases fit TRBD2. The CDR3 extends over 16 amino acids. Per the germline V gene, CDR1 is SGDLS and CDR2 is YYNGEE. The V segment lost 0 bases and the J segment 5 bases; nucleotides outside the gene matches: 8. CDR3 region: CASSVAVAGGQETQYF. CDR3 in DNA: TGTGCCAGCAGCGTAGCGGTGGCGGGGGGGCAGGAGACCCAGTACTTC.

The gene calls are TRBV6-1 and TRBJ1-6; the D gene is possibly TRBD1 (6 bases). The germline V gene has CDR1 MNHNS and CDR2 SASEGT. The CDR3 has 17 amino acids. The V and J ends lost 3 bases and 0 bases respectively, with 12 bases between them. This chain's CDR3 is CASSDKTGRSYNSPLHF. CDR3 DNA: TGTGCCAGCAGTGACAAGACAGGCCGCTCCTATAATTCACCCCTCCACTTT.

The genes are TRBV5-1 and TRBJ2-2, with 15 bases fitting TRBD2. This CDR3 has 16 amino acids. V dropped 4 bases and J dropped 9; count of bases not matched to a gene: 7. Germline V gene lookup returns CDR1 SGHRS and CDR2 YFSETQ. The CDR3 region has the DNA TGCGCCAGCAGCATCGGGACTAGCGGGGGGATTAGGGAGCTGTTTTTT. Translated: CASSIGTSGGIRELFF. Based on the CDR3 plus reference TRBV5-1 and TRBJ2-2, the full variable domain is KAGVTQTPRYLIKTRGQQVTLSCSPISGHRSVSWYQQTPGQGLQFLFEYFSETQRNKGNFPGRFSGRQFSNSRSEMNVSTLELGDSALYLCASSIGTSGGIRELFFGEGSRLTVL.

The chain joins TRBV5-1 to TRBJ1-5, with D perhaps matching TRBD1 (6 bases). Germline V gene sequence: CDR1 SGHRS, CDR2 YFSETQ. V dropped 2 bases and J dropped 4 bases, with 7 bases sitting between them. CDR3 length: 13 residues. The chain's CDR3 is CASSFGQNQPQHF. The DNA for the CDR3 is TGCGCCAGCAGCTTCGGACAGAATCAGCCCCAGCATTTT.

CDR3 residues: CASSPLTGNTF. The CDR3 DNA reads as TGTGCCAGCTCACCGTTGACAGGGAACACCTTC. J is TRBJ1-2 and V is TRBV18; 7 bases are a match to TRBD1. In germline, CDR1 is KGHSH, CDR2 LQKENI. V dropped 3 bases and J dropped 12; count of bases not matched to a gene: 4. CDR3 length equals 11 residues.

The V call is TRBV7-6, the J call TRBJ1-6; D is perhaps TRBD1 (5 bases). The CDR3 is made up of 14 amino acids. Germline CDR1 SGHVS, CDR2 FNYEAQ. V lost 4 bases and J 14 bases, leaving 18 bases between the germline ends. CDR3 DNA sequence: TGTGCCAGCAGCTCTTCTGCGGGGCAGCCCGCCCTCCACTTT. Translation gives CASSSSAGQPALHF.

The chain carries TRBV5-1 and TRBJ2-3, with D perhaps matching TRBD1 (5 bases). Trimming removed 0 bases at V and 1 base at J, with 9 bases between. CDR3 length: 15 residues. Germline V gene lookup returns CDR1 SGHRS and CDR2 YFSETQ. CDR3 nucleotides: TGCGCCAGCAGCTTGGGGGGCCCCGGCACAGATACGCAGTATTTT. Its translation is CASSLGGPGTDTQYF. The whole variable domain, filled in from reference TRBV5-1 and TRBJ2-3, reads KAGVTQTPRYLIKTRGQQVTLSCSPISGHRSVSWYQQTPGQGLQFLFEYFSETQRNKGNFPGRFSGRQFSNSRSEMNVSTLELGDSALYLCASSLGGPGTDTQYFGPGTRLTVL.

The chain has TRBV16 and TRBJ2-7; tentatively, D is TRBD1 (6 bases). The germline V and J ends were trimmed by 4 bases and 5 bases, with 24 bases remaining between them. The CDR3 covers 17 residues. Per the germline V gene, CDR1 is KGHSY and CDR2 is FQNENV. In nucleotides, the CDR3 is TGTGCCAGCAGCCCCCCGGAGGCCCGTGGGGGCAGCGACGAGCAGTACTTC. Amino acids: CASSPPEARGGSDEQYF. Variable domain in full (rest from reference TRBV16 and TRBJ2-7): GEEVAQTPKHLVRGEGQKAKLYCAPIKGHSYVFWYQQVLKNEFKFLISFQNENVFDETGMPKERFSAKCLPNSPCSLEIQATKLEDSAVYFCASSPPEARGGSDEQYFGPGTRLTVT.